The rows below give T cell receptor beta chains drawn from one sample of a study of control samples from healthy donors and cancer patients. The protocol was immunoSEQ multiplex PCR, while the TCRdb copy is restricted to in-frame clones and leaves out a portion. The table records hundreds of thousands of clones, 80% to 95% of them present only once. The material sequenced was PBMCs. These receptor sequences come from a man aged 35-49 years with head and neck cancer. CDR3s include the opening cysteine and the closing phenylalanine or tryptophan. D genes are given only for firm matches. The size entry is marked missing in some rows and otherwise reads once, few, many or a size class.

j_call clone_size d_call v_call cdr3_length cdr3_aa cdr3_nt
TRBJ1-2 - - TRBV28 15 CAIPEEGGVSYGYTF TGTGCCATCCCGGAAGAGGGGGGGGTGAGCTATGGCTACACCTTC
TRBJ2-7 - TRBD1 TRBV7-2 14 CASSSSTGGYEQYF TGTGCCAGCAGCAGCTCGACAGGGGGCTACGAGCAGTACTTC
TRBJ1-1 - - TRBV11-2 14 CASSRMRENTEAFF TGTGCCAGCAGCCGAATGAGGGAGAACACTGAAGCTTTCTTT
TRBJ2-7 - TRBD1 TRBV18 13 CASSPGQTYEQYF TGTGCCAGCTCACCGGGACAGACCTACGAGCAGTACTTC
TRBJ2-1 - TRBD2 TRBV28 15 CASSLSGTGGNEQFF TGTGCCAGCAGTCTTAGCGGGACTGGTGGCAATGAGCAGTTCTTC
TRBJ2-7 - - TRBV30 16 CAWKSIKGKSLYEQYF TGTGCCTGGAAGAGTATTAAGGGGAAGTCCCTGTACGAGCAGTACTTC
TRBJ2-6 - - TRBV15 16 CATSRGTGSGANVLTF TGTGCCACCAGCAGAGGTACGGGTTCTGGGGCCAACGTCCTGACTTTC
TRBJ1-6 - TRBD1 TRBV18 15 CASSKGQGSNSPLHF TGTGCCAGCTCAAAGGGACAGGGTTCCAATTCACCCCTCCACTTT
TRBJ2-1 once - TRBV12-3/TRBV12-4 11 CASSSYNEQFF TGTGCCAGCAGTTCGTACAATGAGCAGTTCTTC
TRBJ2-7 - TRBD1 TRBV27 14 CASLGQGAFYEQYF TGTGCCAGCCTTGGACAGGGGGCTTTTTACGAGCAGTACTTC
TRBJ2-1 - - TRBV12-3/TRBV12-4 12 CASSFGINEQFF TGTGCCAGCAGTTTCGGTATCAATGAGCAGTTCTTC
TRBJ2-6 - - TRBV10-3 13 CEVPSSGANVLTF TGTGAAGTACCAAGCTCTGGGGCCAACGTCCTGACTTTC
TRBJ2-7 - TRBD1 TRBV5-1 14 CASRIGDREGEQYF TGCGCCAGCAGGATCGGGGACAGGGAAGGCGAGCAGTACTTC
TRBJ2-2 - - TRBV30 13 CAWSVPATGELFF TGTGCCTGGAGTGTACCCGCGACCGGGGAGCTGTTTTTT
TRBJ1-4 - - TRBV6-5 15 CASSPGGLTNEKLFF TGTGCCAGCAGCCCGGGGGGCCTGACTAATGAAAAACTGTTTTTT
TRBJ2-7 - TRBD2 TRBV2 15 CASSVTGGTSSEQYF TGTGCCAGCAGTGTTACAGGCGGGACTAGCAGCGAGCAGTACTTC
TRBJ2-5 - - TRBV9 16 CASSVATGLSQETQYF TGTGCCAGCAGCGTAGCTACGGGGCTGTCCCAAGAGACCCAGTACTTC
TRBJ2-7 - - TRBV6-2/TRBV6-3 11 CASSYAYEQYF TGTGCCAGCAGTTACGCCTACGAGCAGTACTTC
TRBJ1-1 once - TRBV28 16 CASSRFGLRDGTEAFF TGTGCCAGCAGCCGATTTGGGCTGCGGGATGGCACTGAAGCTTTCTTT
TRBJ2-3 - TRBD2 TRBV5-1 17 CASSLGGSGVSTDTQYF TGCGCCAGCAGCTTGGGTGGGAGCGGGGTCAGCACAGATACGCAGTATTTT
TRBJ1-1 - - TRBV7-9 13 CASSSSKIAEAFF TGTGCCAGCAGCTCAAGTAAAATCGCTGAAGCTTTCTTT
TRBJ2-5 - - TRBV7-2 17 CASSLALGGAGQETQYF TGTGCCAGCAGCTTAGCGCTGGGGGGCGCAGGACAGGAGACCCAGTACTTC
TRBJ2-2 few - TRBV5-1 15 CASSLGIEDTGELFF TGCGCCAGCAGCTTGGGGATAGAGGACACCGGGGAGCTGTTTTTT
TRBJ1-5 - - TRBV6-2/TRBV6-3 15 CASSYGIAGNQPQHF TGTGCCAGCAGTTACGGCATTGCGGGCAATCAGCCCCAGCATTTT
TRBJ2-3 - - TRBV5-4 14 CASSYTEGKGTQYF TGTGCCAGCAGCTATACCGAGGGCAAGGGTACGCAGTATTTT
TRBJ2-1 - - TRBV30 16 CAWSVGYGVSYNEQFF TGTGCCTGGAGTGTAGGTTACGGGGTCTCCTACAATGAGCAGTTCTTC
TRBJ2-7 - - TRBV29-1 12 CSVYLAGGEQYF TGCAGCGTTTACCTAGCCGGAGGCGAGCAGTACTTC
TRBJ2-7 - TRBD1 TRBV6-4 16 CASSDSPGQGASEQYF TGTGCCAGCAGTGACTCTCCGGGACAGGGGGCCAGCGAGCAGTACTTC
TRBJ2-2 - TRBD1 TRBV29-1 12 CSVTGVTGELFF TGCAGCGTTACAGGGGTCACCGGGGAGCTGTTTTTT
TRBJ1-3 - - TRBV11-2 17 CASSLVVQASSGNTIYF TGTGCCAGCAGCTTAGTGGTTCAGGCGAGCTCTGGAAACACCATATATTTT
TRBJ2-2 - TRBD2 TRBV4-3 18 CASSQEIGTSGETGELFF TGCGCCAGCAGCCAAGAAATAGGGACTAGCGGGGAAACCGGGGAGCTGTTTTTT
TRBJ1-2 few - TRBV19 14 CASSIQPGGPGYTF TGTGCCAGTAGTATCCAACCCGGGGGGCCTGGCTACACCTTC
TRBJ1-2 - - TRBV19 13 CASSVGTVYGYTF TGTGCCAGTAGTGTCGGGACGGTCTATGGCTACACCTTC
TRBJ2-1 - - TRBV27 17 CASSLSLSGGPYNEQFF TGTGCCAGCAGTTTGTCCCTTTCGGGGGGCCCCTACAATGAGCAGTTCTTC
TRBJ2-7 - TRBD2 TRBV7-3 14 CASSLIAGGGEQYF TGTGCCAGCAGCTTAATAGCGGGAGGGGGCGAGCAGTACTTC
TRBJ2-3 few TRBD1 TRBV11-3 16 CASSVGQGISEDTQYF TGTGCCAGCAGCGTCGGACAGGGAATCTCTGAGGATACGCAGTATTTT
TRBJ1-2 - - TRBV6-2/TRBV6-3 14 CASSTFPANYGYTF TGTGCCAGCAGTACTTTTCCGGCTAACTATGGCTACACCTTC
TRBJ2-2 - TRBD2 TRBV7-3 15 CASSLVAGDTGELFF TGTGCCAGCAGCTTGGTAGCGGGAGACACCGGGGAGCTGTTTTTT
TRBJ2-3 - TRBD1 TRBV3-1/TRBV3-2 18 CASSQDLGQTWSPRQQYF TGTGCCAGCAGCCAAGATCTGGGACAGACCTGGTCCCCTAGACAGCAGTATTTT
TRBJ2-2 - - TRBV7-3 17 CASSLRLVGGGTGELFF TGTGCCAGCAGCTTAAGACTAGTGGGAGGCGGAACCGGGGAGCTGTTTTTT
TRBJ2-3 - - TRBV5-4 14 CASRLGHFTDTQYF TGTGCCAGCAGATTGGGACATTTCACAGATACGCAGTATTTT
TRBJ2-5 - - TRBV19 11 CASSPGGTQYF TGTGCCAGTTCACCTGGGGGGACCCAGTACTTC